The rows below give T cell receptor beta chains drawn from one sample of a study of T cell responses to AZD1222 COVID-19 vaccine. Assay used: immunoSEQ multiplex PCR; TCRdb lists only in-frame clones, some missing. The data contain 90,000 to 120,000 clones, around nine tenths of them singletons. Specimen: peripheral blood, collected on day 0 of AZD1222 vaccination. The source is an adult in good health. CDR3s include the opening cysteine and the closing phenylalanine or tryptophan. Each record gives: V gene, clone size, D gene, J gene, CDR3 protein, CDR3 DNA. A D gene is named only where the DNA matches it firmly. Size is stated for part of the rows, as once, few or many counts, or as a class when the clone is expanded.

V: TRBV25-1
size: NA
D: NA
J: TRBJ2-5
CDR3: CASSELLGGMETQYF
DNA: TGTGCCAGCAGTGAATTGTTGGGGGGCATGGAGACCCAGTACTTC

V: TRBV4-3
size: NA
D: TRBD1
J: TRBJ1-6
CDR3: CASKGQADSPLHF
DNA: TGCGCCAGCAAGGGACAGGCGGATTCACCCCTCCACTTT

V: TRBV5-6
size: NA
D: NA
J: TRBJ1-2
CDR3: CASSLGTSNYGYTF
DNA: TGTGCCAGCAGCTTGGGCACGTCTAACTATGGCTACACCTTC

V: TRBV6-5
size: NA
D: NA
J: TRBJ1-1
CDR3: CASSYTRGTEAFF
DNA: TGTGCCAGCAGTTACACGCGGGGGACTGAAGCTTTCTTT

V: TRBV10-2
size: once
D: TRBD1
J: TRBJ1-2
CDR3: CASSDLGQALTGYTF
DNA: TGCGCCAGCAGCGACTTGGGACAGGCCTTGACGGGCTACACCTTC

V: TRBV6-5
size: NA
D: NA
J: TRBJ1-2
CDR3: CASRLQGGVNGYTF
DNA: TGTGCCAGCAGACTACAGGGAGGCGTGAATGGCTACACCTTC

V: TRBV7-2
size: NA
D: TRBD1
J: TRBJ1-2
CDR3: CASSLKGAIYTF
DNA: TGTGCCAGCAGCTTGAAGGGGGCTATCTACACCTTC

V: TRBV18
size: NA
D: NA
J: TRBJ1-1
CDR3: CASSPRGISNTEAFF
DNA: TGTGCCAGCTCACCGAGGGGGATTAGCAACACTGAAGCTTTCTTT

V: TRBV19
size: NA
D: TRBD1
J: TRBJ1-3
CDR3: CASSLPGQGSNSGNTIYF
DNA: TGTGCCAGTAGCCTCCCGGGACAGGGGAGCAACTCTGGAAACACCATATATTTT

V: TRBV27
size: NA
D: NA
J: TRBJ1-2
CDR3: CASSSQGKGFYGYTF
DNA: TGTGCCAGCAGTTCCCAGGGGAAGGGCTTCTATGGCTACACCTTC

V: TRBV29-1
size: NA
D: TRBD1
J: TRBJ1-2
CDR3: CSARDRGPGDYGYTF
DNA: TGCAGCGCACGGGACAGGGGGCCCGGGGACTATGGCTACACCTTC

V: TRBV12-3/TRBV12-4
size: NA
D: NA
J: TRBJ1-1
CDR3: CASSFGQKTEAFF
DNA: TGTGCCAGCAGTTTTGGTCAGAAGACTGAAGCTTTCTTT

V: TRBV21-1
size: NA
D: NA
J: TRBJ2-2
CDR3: CASSNGRIGATNTGELFF
DNA: TGTGCCAGCAGCAACGGCCGGATAGGCGCAACGAACACCGGGGAGCTGTTTTTT

V: TRBV5-1
size: NA
D: TRBD1
J: TRBJ2-1
CDR3: CASSFLGGDYNEQFF
DNA: TGCGCCAGCAGCTTTTTAGGGGGCGACTACAATGAGCAGTTCTTC

V: TRBV11-2
size: NA
D: TRBD1
J: TRBJ1-1
CDR3: CASSLEYRGLMNTEAFF
DNA: TGTGCCAGCAGCTTAGAGTATAGGGGGCTCATGAACACTGAAGCTTTCTTT

V: TRBV19
size: NA
D: NA
J: TRBJ2-3
CDR3: CASKPETTTDTQYF
DNA: TGTGCCAGTAAACCAGAAACAACCACAGATACGCAGTATTTT

V: TRBV6-2/TRBV6-3
size: NA
D: NA
J: TRBJ2-7
CDR3: CASSSPPWAFSYEQYF
DNA: TGTGCCAGCAGTTCGCCACCATGGGCATTCTCCTACGAGCAGTACTTC

V: TRBV12-1
size: NA
D: NA
J: TRBJ1-5
CDR3: CASSFDYQGANQPQHF
DNA: TGTGCCAGCAGCTTTGACTACCAAGGGGCGAATCAGCCCCAGCATTTT

V: TRBV15
size: NA
D: NA
J: TRBJ1-4
CDR3: CATSRDRNGEKLFF
DNA: TGTGCCACCAGCAGAGATAGGAACGGTGAAAAACTGTTTTTT

V: TRBV24-1
size: NA
D: TRBD1
J: TRBJ1-2
CDR3: CATSSGQGGSYGYTF
DNA: TGTGCCACCAGTAGCGGACAGGGAGGGTCCTATGGCTACACCTTC

V: TRBV6-5
size: NA
D: NA
J: TRBJ1-5
CDR3: CASRTGVAVIEPQHF
DNA: TGTGCCAGCAGGACCGGTGTAGCTGTGATCGAGCCCCAGCATTTT

V: TRBV7-2
size: NA
D: TRBD1
J: TRBJ1-1
CDR3: CASSLRAPGQGYGTEAFF
DNA: TGTGCCAGCAGCCTGCGAGCGCCGGGACAGGGGTATGGAACTGAAGCTTTCTTT

V: TRBV6-4
size: NA
D: NA
J: TRBJ1-2
CDR3: CASSDYQGYTF
DNA: TGTGCCAGCAGTGACTACCAAGGCTACACCTTC

V: TRBV12-3/TRBV12-4
size: few
D: NA
J: TRBJ2-7
CDR3: CASSFLGGYEQYF
DNA: TGTGCCAGCAGTTTTTTGGGTGGCTACGAGCAGTACTTC

V: TRBV19
size: NA
D: NA
J: TRBJ1-1
CDR3: CASSPWGAGGTEAFF
DNA: TGTGCCAGTAGTCCGTGGGGGGCGGGTGGCACTGAAGCTTTCTTT

V: TRBV19
size: NA
D: NA
J: TRBJ1-2
CDR3: CASSIGQGNYGYTF
DNA: TGTGCCAGTAGTATAGGTCAGGGCAACTATGGCTACACCTTC

V: TRBV4-3
size: NA
D: TRBD1
J: TRBJ2-2
CDR3: CASRIGTANTGELFF
DNA: TGCGCCAGCAGAATCGGGACAGCGAACACCGGGGAGCTGTTTTTT

V: TRBV7-9
size: NA
D: NA
J: TRBJ1-3
CDR3: CASSLAANTIYF
DNA: TGTGCCAGCAGCTTAGCGGCGAACACCATATATTTT

V: TRBV28
size: NA
D: NA
J: TRBJ2-7
CDR3: CASSLYRGGSYEQYF
DNA: TGTGCCAGCAGCCTTTACAGGGGAGGGTCCTACGAGCAGTACTTC

V: TRBV5-1
size: NA
D: TRBD1
J: TRBJ1-5
CDR3: CASSLGGQPNQPQHF
DNA: TGCGCCAGCAGCTTGGGGGGACAGCCCAATCAGCCCCAGCATTTT

V: TRBV4-2
size: NA
D: NA
J: TRBJ1-2
CDR3: CASSQVHNGYTF
DNA: TGTGCCAGCAGCCAAGTCCATAATGGCTACACCTTC

V: TRBV6-2/TRBV6-3
size: NA
D: NA
J: TRBJ1-6
CDR3: CASSYSIEVGSPLHF
DNA: TGTGCCAGCAGTTACTCGATCGAGGTTGGCTCACCCCTCCACTTT

V: TRBV15
size: few
D: TRBD1
J: TRBJ1-5
CDR3: CATSRGDRGGNQPQHF
DNA: TGTGCCACCAGCAGAGGGGACAGGGGAGGCAATCAGCCCCAGCATTTT

V: TRBV6-1
size: NA
D: TRBD2
J: TRBJ2-7
CDR3: CASSESGGASYEQYF
DNA: TGTGCCAGCAGTGAATCCGGGGGGGCGTCCTACGAGCAGTACTTC

V: TRBV18
size: NA
D: NA
J: TRBJ1-2
CDR3: CASSPREGGNYGYTF
DNA: TGTGCCAGCTCACCTCGAGAAGGGGGGAACTATGGCTACACCTTC

V: TRBV7-9
size: once
D: TRBD1
J: TRBJ1-5
CDR3: CASSMTGVQPQHF
DNA: TGTGCCAGCAGTATGACAGGGGTCCAGCCCCAGCATTTT

V: TRBV16
size: NA
D: NA
J: TRBJ2-1
CDR3: CASSPGLSGEQFF
DNA: TGTGCCAGCAGCCCCGGTTTGTCGGGTGAGCAGTTCTTC

V: TRBV11-1
size: NA
D: NA
J: TRBJ1-2
CDR3: CASSAPGLNYGYTF
DNA: TGTGCCAGCAGTGCTCCGGGACTCAACTATGGCTACACCTTC

V: TRBV2
size: NA
D: NA
J: TRBJ1-5
CDR3: CASSVDANQPQHF
DNA: TGTGCCAGCAGTGTGGACGCCAATCAGCCCCAGCATTTT

V: TRBV19
size: NA
D: TRBD1
J: TRBJ1-1
CDR3: CASSTNTGAWNTEAFF
DNA: TGTGCCAGTAGCACAAATACAGGGGCTTGGAACACTGAAGCTTTCTTT

V: TRBV6-5
size: NA
D: NA
J: TRBJ2-7
CDR3: CASTRTPYEQYF
DNA: TGTGCCAGCACCAGAACCCCCTACGAGCAGTACTTC

V: TRBV6-6
size: NA
D: NA
J: TRBJ1-5
CDR3: CASSYPQGGNQPQHF
DNA: TGTGCCAGCAGTTACCCCCAAGGTGGCAATCAGCCCCAGCATTTT

V: TRBV2
size: NA
D: NA
J: TRBJ1-5
CDR3: CASSATVRQPQHF
DNA: TGTGCCAGCAGTGCGACAGTACGCCAGCCCCAGCATTTT

V: TRBV11-2
size: NA
D: NA
J: TRBJ2-4
CDR3: CASSLVERAKNIQYF
DNA: TGTGCCAGCAGCTTAGTCGAGAGAGCCAAAAACATTCAGTACTTC

V: TRBV5-5
size: NA
D: NA
J: TRBJ1-6
CDR3: CASSLTGGEITLHF
DNA: TGTGCCAGCAGCTTAACCGGGGGGGAGATCACCCTCCACTTT

V: TRBV11-3
size: NA
D: NA
J: TRBJ2-2
CDR3: CASRQGPTRGELFF
DNA: TGTGCCAGTCGGCAGGGGCCTACCAGAGGGGAGCTGTTTTTT

V: TRBV7-2
size: NA
D: NA
J: TRBJ2-7
CDR3: CASSLGQPYEQYF
DNA: TGTGCCAGCAGCTTAGGACAGCCCTACGAGCAGTACTTC

V: TRBV3-1/TRBV3-2
size: NA
D: NA
J: TRBJ1-1
CDR3: CASSHPTQDSSYTEAFF
DNA: TGTGCCAGCAGCCACCCAACACAGGACAGCTCCTACACTGAAGCTTTCTTT

V: TRBV9
size: NA
D: NA
J: TRBJ1-2
CDR3: CASSQTALPDGYTF
DNA: TGTGCCAGCAGCCAAACCGCGCTACCAGATGGCTACACCTTC

V: TRBV4-3
size: few
D: TRBD2
J: TRBJ2-1
CDR3: CASRFGGNEQFF
DNA: TGCGCCAGCAGGTTCGGGGGGAATGAGCAGTTCTTC

V: TRBV27
size: NA
D: TRBD1
J: TRBJ1-2
CDR3: CASRGQGGRGYTF
DNA: TGTGCCAGCAGGGGACAGGGAGGGAGAGGCTACACCTTC

V: TRBV5-6
size: NA
D: NA
J: TRBJ1-5
CDR3: CASSFQRLLNQPQHF
DNA: TGTGCCAGCAGCTTCCAGAGGCTGCTCAATCAGCCCCAGCATTTT

V: TRBV6-5
size: once
D: NA
J: TRBJ1-3
CDR3: CASSRTDTGNTIYF
DNA: TGTGCCAGCAGTCGGACTGACACTGGAAACACCATATATTTT

V: TRBV6-2/TRBV6-3
size: once
D: NA
J: TRBJ1-3
CDR3: CASSYGPSSGNTIYF
DNA: TGTGCCAGCAGTTACGGACCCAGCTCTGGAAACACCATATATTTT

V: TRBV9
size: once
D: TRBD1
J: TRBJ2-5
CDR3: CASSVTGTGGETQYF
DNA: TGTGCCAGCAGCGTAACCGGGACAGGGGGGGAGACCCAGTACTTC